Below are 17 T cell receptor beta chains sequenced from a single sample in a study of beta chain features in type 1 diabetes. Their specific antigens are unknown. The whole isolated RNA underwent reverse transcription, so sequencing captured expressed TCRB transcripts. Generated by immunoSEQ multiplex PCR, the TCRdb table keeps only in-frame clones and is missing some. The profile shows almost 350,000 clones, approximately 10% of them singletons. Study-wide results and caveats: Within each of all four CD4+ subsets, Type 1 diabetes patients had TCRB CDR3s that were moderately but significantly shorter.

The sequencing sample was made of central memory CD4+ T cells from blood. The receptor source for this set is a man aged 30-40 years with type 1 diabetes.

The chain combines TRBV7-2 with TRBJ2-3; 11 nucleotides line up with TRBD2. J lost 4 bases, V lost 3 bases, and 3 bases had no gene match. This CDR3 is built from 15 residues. The germline gives CDR1 SGHTA, CDR2 FQGNSA. CDR3 loop: CASSFSSGGPDTQYF. The CDR3 nucleotides are TGTGCCAGCAGCTTCTCTAGCGGGGGGCCAGATACGCAGTATTTT.

This clone was counted at least ten times. The rearrangement joins TRBV7-9 to TRBJ2-5; 11 bases fit TRBD1. Germline CDR1 reads SEHNR; CDR2 reads FQNEAQ (reference sequence). V lost 5 bases and J lost 5; bases outside the gene matches: 7. The CDR3 length is 15 residues. The CDR3 DNA reads TGTGCCAGCAGCATACTGGACAGGGGGCGGGAGACCCAGTACTTC. It encodes CASSILDRGRETQYF.

This clone has only a few counts. The chain links TRBV9 to TRBJ2-3; 7 bases fit TRBD1. Germline CDR1 SGDLS, CDR2 YYNGEE. The CDR3 is 13 residues long. V lost 6 bases to trimming and J lost 3 bases; unmatched junction nucleotides: 4. CDR3 amino acids: CASNRQGTDTQYF. CDR3 nucleotides: TGTGCCAGCAATCGACAGGGAACAGATACGCAGTATTTT.

The genes are TRBV5-1 and TRBJ2-3; D remains unclear. The CDR3 consists of 14 residues. From germline, CDR1 is SGHRS and CDR2 YFSETQ. Trimming removed 0 bases from V and 0 bases from J, with 5 bases in between. Written as DNA, the CDR3 is TGCGCCAGCAGCTTGGTACACAGCACAGATACGCAGTATTTT. Residues: CASSLVHSTDTQYF.

This clone appeared a few times. The V gene is TRBV18, the J gene TRBJ1-1; D is undetermined. Germline V gives CDR1 KGHSH, CDR2 LQKENI. This CDR3 region has 16 residues. Between the trimmed V and J ends, which lost 3 bases and 2 bases, there was a span of 16 bases. The CDR3: CASSPSDLILNTEAFF. Here the CDR3 DNA reads TGTGCCAGCTCACCTTCGGACCTAATATTAAACACTGAAGCTTTCTTT.

This clone was recorded a few times. V is TRBV5-4 and J is TRBJ2-5; D unresolved. V was trimmed by 7 bases and J by 1 base, leaving 14 bases between them. The CDR3 is 14 residues long. Germline V lookup: CDR1 SGHNT, CDR2 YYREEE (reference sequence). The CDR3 protein is CASAHPSRQETQYF. In DNA form, the CDR3 reads TGTGCCAGCGCCCACCCAAGCCGCCAAGAGACCCAGTACTTC. The full variable domain, completed using reference TRBV5-4 and TRBJ2-5, is ETGVTQSPTHLIKTRGQQVTLRCSSQSGHNTVSWYQQALGQGPQFIFQYYREEENGRGNFPPRFSGLQFPNYSSELNVNALELDDSALYLCASAHPSRQETQYFGPGTRLLVL.

A few counts support this clone. A junction end diverges from the germline sequence, so it may reflect a read error. V usage is TRBV11-2 and J usage is TRBJ2-7, with D tentatively TRBD1 (5 bases). The CDR3 is 11 residues long. The germline V gene has CDR1 SGHAT and CDR2 FQNNGV. Here the CDR3 reads CASSPGTGINF. The CDR3 DNA reads TGTGCCAGCAGCCCCGGAACAGGCATTAACTTC.

The chain links TRBV30 to TRBJ2-6; D is possibly TRBD2 (6 bases). Looked up from germline, CDR1 is GTSNPN and CDR2 is SVGIG (reference sequence). The CDR3 totals 12 residues. The CDR3 loop is CAGAGSFNVLTF. The CDR3 bases are TGTGCAGGGGCGGGGTCATTCAACGTCCTGACTTTC.

This clone has a handful of counts. The V and J genes are TRBV29-1 and TRBJ2-5; TRBD2 is a possible D gene (6 bases). Germline loops: CDR1 SQVTM, CDR2 ANQGSEA. The CDR3 totals 10 residues. The CDR3 sequence: CGGYQETQYF. Written as DNA, the CDR3 is TGCGGGGGGTACCAAGAGACCCAGTACTTC.

Only a few counts were recorded for this clone. The V and J genes are TRBV2 and TRBJ2-7; D gene uncertain. V was cut by 5 bases and J by 3 bases, with 8 bases left in between. The CDR3 runs 12 residues. CDR1 SNHLY and CDR2 FYNNEI come from the germline V gene. CDR3 sequence reads: CASSLQYYEQYF. The CDR3 nucleotides are TGTGCCAGCAGTTTACAGTACTACGAGCAGTACTTC.

Concerning this clone itself: Other DNA sequences in this sample translate to the same CDR3. The chain has TRBV14 and TRBJ2-7; 8 positions match TRBD2. This CDR3 has 13 amino acids. The germline V gene encodes CDR1 SGHDN and CDR2 FVKESK. After removal of 1 base from V and 9 bases from J, the junction contained 5 bases not matched to a gene. The CDR3 protein is CASSQVRGLGQYF. As DNA, the CDR3 is TGTGCCAGCAGCCAAGTGCGGGGACTAGGGCAGTACTTC.

The chain carries TRBV7-9 and TRBJ2-5; 10 nucleotides agree with TRBD2. The CDR3 covers 14 residues. The V gene's germline CDR1 is SEHNR and CDR2 FQNEAQ (reference sequence). The V and J ends lost 2 bases and 5 bases, in that order; junction bases with no gene match: 2. CDR3 region: CASSLRTSGETQYF. The CDR3 coding sequence is TGTGCCAGCAGCTTAAGGACTAGCGGTGAGACCCAGTACTTC.

This clone was seen more than once but under ten times. This rearrangement joins TRBV5-1 to TRBJ1-4; 10 bases map to TRBD1. The CDR3 extends over 16 amino acids. Trimming removed 3 bases from V and 8 bases from J; junction bases left unmatched: 10. Per the germline V gene, CDR1 is SGHRS and CDR2 is YFSETQ. The CDR3 DNA reads TGCGCCAGCAGCTCGAATCCGGGACAGGGGTACGAAAAACTGTTTTTT. This codes for CASSSNPGQGYEKLFF.

This clone was seen a handful of times. This sequence joins TRBV18 and TRBJ2-1, with D perhaps matching TRBD1 (6 bases). Trimming took off 3 bases at V and 9 bases at J, with 21 bases between the two ends. The CDR3 has 16 amino acids. Germline CDR1 reads KGHSH; CDR2 reads LQKENI. In DNA, the CDR3 is TGTGCCAGCTCACCGGGGTATGAACAGGGAAATCGTGAGCAGTTCTTC. Its translation: CASSPGYEQGNREQFF.

This clone has at least ten counts. The rearrangement links TRBV4-3 to TRBJ2-7, with 9 nucleotides matching TRBD1. J gave up 5 bases and V 1 base, and 6 bases lay outside the gene matches. Germline V CDR1 and CDR2: LGHNA, YSLEER. The CDR3 consists of 15 residues. This CDR3 is CASSQADRGGHEQYF. As DNA, the CDR3 is TGCGCCAGCAGCCAAGCTGACAGGGGGGGCCACGAGCAGTACTTC.

V gene TRBV19 combines with J gene TRBJ1-2; no clear D gene. The germline V gene encodes CDR1 LNHDA and CDR2 SQIVND (reference sequence). The CDR3 is made up of 13 amino acids. V was trimmed by 3 bases and J by 5 bases, leaving 10 bases between them. The CDR3 DNA reads TGTGCCAGTAGTATTCAGGAAGAGTATGGCTACACCTTC. Its protein is CASSIQEEYGYTF.

The chain joins TRBV5-1 to TRBJ2-5; 8 bases align to TRBD2. There are 14 residues in the CDR3. V trimming: 3 bases; J trimming: 5 bases; junction bases outside the gene matches: 6. Germline CDR1 is SGHRS and CDR2 is YFSETQ. The CDR3 region is CASSSRGAGETQYF. The CDR3 DNA is TGCGCCAGCAGCTCGCGGGGGGCTGGTGAGACCCAGTACTTC. The variable domain in full, completed from reference TRBV5-1 and TRBJ2-5, reads KAGVTQTPRYLIKTRGQQVTLSCSPISGHRSVSWYQQTPGQGLQFLFEYFSETQRNKGNFPGRFSGRQFSNSRSEMNVSTLELGDSALYLCASSSRGAGETQYFGPGTRLLVL.